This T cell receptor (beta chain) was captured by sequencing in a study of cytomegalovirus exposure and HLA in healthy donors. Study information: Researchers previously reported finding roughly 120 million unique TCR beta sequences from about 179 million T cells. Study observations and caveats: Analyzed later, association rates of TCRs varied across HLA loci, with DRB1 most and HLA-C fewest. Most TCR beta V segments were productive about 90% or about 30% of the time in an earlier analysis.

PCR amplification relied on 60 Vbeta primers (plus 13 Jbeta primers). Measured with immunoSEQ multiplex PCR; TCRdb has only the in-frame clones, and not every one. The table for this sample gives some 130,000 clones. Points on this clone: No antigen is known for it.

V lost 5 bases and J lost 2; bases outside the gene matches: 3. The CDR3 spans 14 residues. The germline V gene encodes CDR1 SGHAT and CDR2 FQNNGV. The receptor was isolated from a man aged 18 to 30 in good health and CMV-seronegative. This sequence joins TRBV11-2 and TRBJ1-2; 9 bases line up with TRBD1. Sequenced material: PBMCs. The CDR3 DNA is TGTGCCAGCAGCCTGGGGACAGGGAACTATGGCTACACCTTC. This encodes CASSLGTGNYGYTF.